This T cell receptor beta chain was sequenced during a study of metastatic and nonmetastatic thyroid tumors. Study-wide results and caveats: It was reportedly found that TCR beta diversity was significantly higher in malignant thyroid tumors than in benign nodules, a difference seen in both blood and tumor samples.

The table lists this clone with many counts. What it binds is unknown. No treatment of any kind had been given to any patient before thyroid surgery. TCRdb used MiXCR to call clones anew from the PCR reads. Of tens of thousands of clones listed, around 12% are singletons. The germline V gene encodes CDR1 SGHAT and CDR2 FQNNGV. The CDR3 extends over 13 amino acids. The V gene lost 5 bases and the J gene lost 5 bases, with 11 bases spanning the gap. This chain uses TRBV11-2 with TRBJ2-3, with D unclear. This TCR derives from a female donor with papillary thyroid cancer or a benign thyroid nodule (not recorded which). Some clones in this sample may be carry-over from other donors' samples. The specimen was blood. The CDR3 loop reads CASSPNVRDTQYF. CDR3 coding DNA: TGTGCCAGCAGCCCCAATGTACGAGATACGCAGTATTTT.